The clone carrying this T cell receptor beta chain has a count of ten or more. Its target is unknown. The read ends 3 residues shy of where the CDR3 ends; the end is completed using the germline J gene. V shed 0 bases, J shed 2 bases, and the junction held 0 bases outside the gene matches. The V gene's germline CDR1 is MNHNS and CDR2 SASEGT. The CDR3 runs to 15 residues. Patients and controls were mostly of Caucasian heritage. Clones were sequenced by immunoSEQ multiplex PCR, and TCRdb holds only the in-frame ones, with some missing. This sample comprises fewer than 55,000 clones, none seen once only. The entry originates in a study of T cell clonality in common variable immunodeficiency. Study observations and caveats: TCRbeta clonality was increased in CVID versus healthy controls. In common variable immunodeficiency, TCR beta chains reportedly carried fewer deletions and N-nucleotide insertions.

The chain joins TRBV6-1 to TRBJ2-7, with TRBD2 matching over 11 bases. The sequence was collected from a person aged 18 to 70 in good health. Sequencing input: peripheral blood mononuclear cells. CDR3 amino acids: CASSEASGGAYEQYF. Partial CDR3 DNA: TGTGCCAGCAGTGAAGCTAGCGGGGGGGCCTACGAG.